This TCR beta chain was observed in a study of blood T cell repertoires in COVID-19. The CDR3 runs 16 residues. The V gene end was trimmed by 2 bases and the J gene end by 4 bases; junction bases not matched to a gene: 7. The germline V gene encodes CDR1 SGHTA and CDR2 FQGNSA. Authors' processing steps: Reference gene primer amplification yielded estimated nucleated cell counts. Measured with immunoSEQ multiplex PCR; TCRdb has only the in-frame clones, and not every one. The DNA gave D and trimming, while V, J and clone size come from that table. Among 200,000 to 250,000 clones listed, about 80% were seen once. Recruitment covered roughly 24 US areas and drew participants whose ages spanned roughly 18 to 90 years. Recovered status applied to Cohort 3 donors who had two consecutive negative PCRs. It also applied to those with clearance or with symptom resolution.

The specimen sequenced was PBMCs or T cells enriched from blood (not recorded which). J is TRBJ1-1 and V is TRBV7-2; 10 nucleotides match TRBD1. This receptor was identified in a man aged 35-49 years who had recovered from COVID-19. The CDR3 region has the DNA TGTGCCAGCAGCTTATATTGGGGGACAGGGGCCACTGAAGCTTTCTTT. This encodes CASSLYWGTGATEAFF.